The 16 T cell receptor beta chains below all came from one sample that was sequenced in a study of cytomegalovirus exposure and HLA in healthy donors. PCR used 60 Vbeta primers and 13 Jbeta primers. Some clones are missing from TCRdb's copy, which holds only in-frame ones; the method was immunoSEQ multiplex PCR. The table has roughly 200,000 clones, more than 70% seen once. Sequencing input: PBMCs. These receptors were obtained from a man in his forties or fifties in good health and CMV-seropositive.

This clone has just one count. V gene TRBV7-2 combines with J gene TRBJ1-4; 8 bases map to TRBD1. Germline V lookup: CDR1 SGHTA, CDR2 FQGNSA. This CDR3 comprises 14 residues. The V gene end was trimmed by 3 bases and the J gene end by 7 bases; junction bases not matched to a gene: 4. The CDR3 DNA follows: TGTGCCAGCAGCTTTTCAGGGGGCAGTGAAAAACTGTTTTTT. It codes for CASSFSGGSEKLFF. Supplemented by reference TRBV7-2 and TRBJ1-4, the full variable domain reads GAGVSQSPSNKVTEKGKDVELRCDPISGHTALYWYRQSLGQGLEFLIYFQGNSAPDKSGLPSDRFSAERTGGSVSTLTIQRTQQEDSAVYLCASSFSGGSEKLFFGSGTQLSVL.

This chain uses TRBV30 with TRBJ2-1; 9 nucleotides align to TRBD2. The CDR3 contains 13 residues. V lost 0 bases, J lost 10 bases, and 4 bases stayed unmatched. Germline V gene data show CDR1 as GTSNPN and CDR2 as SVGIG (reference sequence). CDR3 nucleotide sequence: TGTGCCTGGAGTGTACTAGCGGGTGGGGAGCAGTTCTTC. It is translated as CAWSVLAGGEQFF.

The rearrangement links TRBV6-5 to TRBJ2-7, with 11 bases identical to TRBD2. This CDR3 has 15 amino acids. J gave up 7 bases and V 0 bases, and 5 bases lay outside the gene matches. Germline CDR1 and CDR2: MNHEY and SVGAGI. This chain's CDR3 is CASSYSLAGGGEQYF. The CDR3 DNA reads as TGTGCCAGCAGTTACTCGCTAGCGGGAGGTGGGGAGCAGTACTTC.

The chain is built from TRBV6-6 and TRBJ1-2; 7 bases line up with TRBD1. V dropped 1 base and J dropped 3; count of bases not matched to a gene: 2. The germline gives CDR1 MNHNY, CDR2 SVGAGI (reference sequence). The length of the CDR3 is 14 residues. CDR3 amino acids: CASSYYGQDYGYTF. DNA for the CDR3: TGTGCCAGCAGTTACTATGGACAGGACTATGGCTACACCTTC.

This clone showed up just a few times. The V and J genes are TRBV5-1 and TRBJ2-3, with 10 positions matching TRBD1. CDR1 is SGHRS, CDR2 YFSETQ, per germline. J was trimmed by 0 bases and V by 0 bases; bases with no gene match: 7. The CDR3 contains 18 residues. The CDR3 nucleotides are TGCGCCAGCAGCTTGGACCCGGGACAGGGGACTAGCACAGATACGCAGTATTTT. This encodes CASSLDPGQGTSTDTQYF.

Of note for this clone: The junction departs from germline at one end; a sequencing error may be responsible. The chain recombines TRBV11-3 with TRBJ2-1; possible D gene TRBD1, 5 bases. Germline loops: CDR1 SGHNT, CDR2 YENEEA. The CDR3 loop spans 15 amino acids. The CDR3 sequence is CDSSLGGDLGHEQFF. CDR3 bases: TGTGACAGCAGCCTGGGCGGCGACCTGGGGCATGAGCAGTTCTTC. The entire variable domain, with the rest obtained from reference TRBV11-3 and TRBJ2-1, is as follows: EAGVVQSPRYKIIEKKQPVAFWCNPISGHNTLYWYLQNLGQGPELLIRYENEEAVDDSQLPKDRFSAERLKGVDSTLKIQPAELGDSAVYLCDSSLGGDLGHEQFFGPGTRLTVL.

J is TRBJ1-5 and V is TRBV2; D call uncertain. V lost 7 bases and J lost 8, with 15 bases in between. Germline assignment: CDR1 SNHLY and CDR2 FYNNEI. The CDR3 runs to 13 residues. The CDR3 region is CASNGQPGEPQHF. The CDR3, as DNA: TGTGCCAGCAATGGCCAGCCGGGTGAGCCCCAGCATTTT.

CDR3 loop: CASSQGNGDGNEKLFF. The CDR3 nucleotides read TGCGCCAGCAGCCAAGGGAACGGGGATGGGAATGAAAAACTGTTTTTT. J is TRBJ1-4 and V is TRBV4-1, with D uncertain. The germline CDR1 and CDR2 sequences are MGHRA and YSYEKL. The CDR3 has 16 residues. V lost 1 base and J 5 bases, leaving 14 bases between the germline ends.

The chain has TRBV12-5 and TRBJ2-5; no firm D call. Near its end, the DNA agrees better with TRBJ2-7, so the J call may be wrong. Germline V gives CDR1 LGHNT, CDR2 FRNRAP. This CDR3 is 15 amino acids long. The CDR3 DNA reads TGTGCTAGTGGTTTGGTACTGACGCGGTCATACGAGCAGTACTTC. Its translation is CASGLVLTRSYEQYF.

The chain couples TRBV4-2 to TRBJ2-2, with a possible D match to TRBD1 (5 bases). Trimming removed 7 bases from V and 3 bases from J, with 9 bases in between. Germline V gene data show CDR1 as LGHNA and CDR2 as YNFKEQ. This CDR3 is 13 amino acids long. In DNA form, the CDR3 reads TGTGCCAGCACTAAAGGGGACACCGGGGAGCTGTTTTTT. Translation: CASTKGDTGELFF.

Comments on this clone: At one end, the junction sequence differs from germline, possibly due to a read error. The genes are TRBV7-9 and TRBJ2-1, with D possibly TRBD2 on 6 matching bases. The CDR3 is made up of 18 amino acids. CDR1 SEHNR and CDR2 FQNEAQ come from the germline V gene (reference sequence). The CDR3 DNA reads as TGTTCCAGCAGCCGCCCGGGTGCGGGACCATACAATTACAATGAGCAGTTCTTC. Protein sequence: CSSSRPGAGPYNYNEQFF.

This chain joins TRBV6-5 and TRBJ2-1; 7 bases map to TRBD2. Per the germline V gene, CDR1 is MNHEY and CDR2 is SVGAGI. Trimming at V came to 2 bases and at J to 15 bases, leaving 7 bases not matched to a gene. The CDR3 runs 12 residues. The CDR3 loop is CASSYGGRAPFF. CDR3 DNA: TGTGCCAGCAGTTACGGGGGGAGGGCCCCGTTCTTC.

This clone is a singleton in its sample. The chain is built from TRBV9 and TRBJ1-2; 8 bases line up with TRBD1. The germline V gene encodes CDR1 SGDLS and CDR2 YYNGEE. The V segment lost 3 bases and the J segment 5 bases; nucleotides outside the gene matches: 6. The CDR3 length is 14 residues. The CDR3 is CASSEGDRKYGYTF. For the CDR3, the DNA is TGTGCCAGCAGCGAGGGGGACAGGAAATATGGCTACACCTTC.

This chain joins TRBV30 and TRBJ1-1; perhaps TRBD1 as D (6 bases). Germline V gene lookup returns CDR1 GTSNPN and CDR2 SVGIG (reference sequence). The length of the CDR3 is 11 residues. Trimming took 5 bases from V and 11 from J, leaving 15 bases between them. The CDR3 region has the DNA TGTGCCTGGGGGGTTACAGGGATGGCTTTCTTT. This translates into CAWGVTGMAFF.

This sequence joins TRBV5-6 and TRBJ2-7, with 10 bases lining up with TRBD2. The germline V gene encodes CDR1 SGHDT and CDR2 YYEEEE. This CDR3 comprises 15 residues. V gave up 5 bases and J gave up 8 bases; unmatched junction bases: 13. The DNA of the CDR3 is TGTGCCAGCAGGGAGGGGGATGCTAGCGGGAGTAAGCAGTACTTC. As protein: CASREGDASGSKQYF.

V gene TRBV2 combines with J gene TRBJ1-2, with 10 bases identical to TRBD1. V was pared by 5 bases and J by 6 bases, with 6 bases of the junction left unmatched. CDR3 length: 14 amino acids. The V gene's germline CDR1 is SNHLY and CDR2 FYNNEI. The CDR3 here is CASSFRTGGDGYTF. In nucleotides, the CDR3 is TGTGCCAGCAGTTTTAGGACAGGGGGTGATGGCTACACCTTC.